These T cell receptor beta chains were read from a single sample in a study of cytomegalovirus exposure and HLA in healthy donors. This table comes from immunoSEQ multiplex PCR, and its TCRdb copy is limited to in-frame clones, with some not included. The repertoire shows around 200,000 clones; the top ten hold roughly 0.89%. Material for sequencing was PBMCs. The receptors come from a woman in her 30s in good health and CMV-seropositive. Each CDR3 is given with its conserved first and last residue. Each record gives: J gene, V gene, D gene, CDR3 DNA, CDR3 protein. The D gene is left open where the match is weak.

j_gene: TRBJ1-3; v_gene: TRBV5-1; d_gene: NA; CDR3nt: TGCGCCAGCAGCTTGGAGGTAGCGGGAAACACCATATATTTT; CDR3aa: CASSLEVAGNTIYF
j_gene: TRBJ1-2; v_gene: TRBV2; d_gene: TRBD1; CDR3nt: TGTGCCAGCAGAGCCGGGGACAGGGGCTATGGCTACACCTTC; CDR3aa: CASRAGDRGYGYTF
j_gene: TRBJ2-7; v_gene: TRBV2; d_gene: TRBD2; CDR3nt: TGTGCCAGCAGTGAAACGGGAGGGAGGGCCTACGAGCAGTACTTC; CDR3aa: CASSETGGRAYEQYF
j_gene: TRBJ2-1; v_gene: TRBV19; d_gene: TRBD2; CDR3nt: TGTGCCACCAGAATACTAGCGGGCTCCTACAATGAGCAGTTCTTC; CDR3aa: CATRILAGSYNEQFF
j_gene: TRBJ1-1; v_gene: TRBV6-6; d_gene: NA; CDR3nt: TGTGCCAGCATGCTGGACGCTAGCGGGCCGACTGAAGCTTTCTTT; CDR3aa: CASMLDASGPTEAFF
j_gene: TRBJ1-2; v_gene: TRBV9; d_gene: NA; CDR3nt: TGTGCCAGCAACCTGGGGCCGGGCAACTATGGCTACACCTTC; CDR3aa: CASNLGPGNYGYTF
j_gene: TRBJ2-5; v_gene: TRBV7-2; d_gene: TRBD2; CDR3nt: TGTGCCAGCAGCCCCTCTAGCGGGAGATGGGAGACCCAGTACTTC; CDR3aa: CASSPSSGRWETQYF
j_gene: TRBJ2-6; v_gene: TRBV15; d_gene: NA; CDR3nt: TGTGCCACCGCTATTAACTCCGGGGCCAACGTCCTGACTTTC; CDR3aa: CATAINSGANVLTF
j_gene: TRBJ1-1; v_gene: TRBV7-2; d_gene: NA; CDR3nt: TGTGCCAGCAGCTTAGTGGGGGGATCGAACACTGAAGCTTTCTTT; CDR3aa: CASSLVGGSNTEAFF
j_gene: TRBJ2-1; v_gene: TRBV6-1; d_gene: TRBD2; CDR3nt: TGTGCCAGCAGTGAACCGGGACTAGCGCTCAATGAGCAGTTCTTC; CDR3aa: CASSEPGLALNEQFF
j_gene: TRBJ2-2; v_gene: TRBV18; d_gene: NA; CDR3nt: TGTGCCAGCTCACCAGCGGTTCCAGGGGCAATAGGCACCGGGGAGCTGTTTTTT; CDR3aa: CASSPAVPGAIGTGELFF
j_gene: TRBJ1-6; v_gene: TRBV6-6; d_gene: NA; CDR3nt: TGTGCCAGCAGCCTGAATTCACCCCTCCACTTT; CDR3aa: CASSLNSPLHF
j_gene: TRBJ2-6; v_gene: TRBV29-1; d_gene: NA; CDR3nt: TGCAGCGAGGAGGGAACCTCTGGGGCCAACGTCCTGACTTTC; CDR3aa: CSEEGTSGANVLTF
j_gene: TRBJ2-5; v_gene: TRBV6-1; d_gene: NA; CDR3nt: TGTGCCAGCTCTTCGGGGTCCATCGGGGAGACCCAGTACTTC; CDR3aa: CASSSGSIGETQYF
j_gene: TRBJ2-7; v_gene: TRBV10-1; d_gene: TRBD1; CDR3nt: TGCGCCAGCGGAGTTACCGGGGACAGCCTCTACGAGCAGTACTTC; CDR3aa: CASGVTGDSLYEQYF
j_gene: TRBJ1-5; v_gene: TRBV28; d_gene: TRBD1; CDR3nt: TGTGCCAGCAACACAGGGGTAGGCTATCTGAATCAGCCCCAGCATTTT; CDR3aa: CASNTGVGYLNQPQHF
j_gene: TRBJ2-5; v_gene: TRBV6-5; d_gene: TRBD2; CDR3nt: TGTGCCAGCAGACTAGCGGGGGGTGGTGAGACCCAGTACTTC; CDR3aa: CASRLAGGGETQYF
j_gene: TRBJ2-2; v_gene: TRBV19; d_gene: TRBD2; CDR3nt: TGTGCCAGTAGTAGAGGACTAGCGGTGCTTGTCACCACCGGGGAGCTGTTTTTT; CDR3aa: CASSRGLAVLVTTGELFF
j_gene: TRBJ1-3; v_gene: TRBV18; d_gene: TRBD1; CDR3nt: TGTGCCAGCTCACCACGTTTGGGACAGTCTGGAAACACCATATATTTT; CDR3aa: CASSPRLGQSGNTIYF
j_gene: TRBJ1-1; v_gene: TRBV7-2; d_gene: TRBD1; CDR3nt: TGTGCCAGCAGCCTACAGGGGGCGAGGAACACTGAAGCTTTCTTT; CDR3aa: CASSLQGARNTEAFF
j_gene: TRBJ1-1; v_gene: TRBV5-5; d_gene: TRBD1; CDR3nt: TGTGCCAGCAGCTTGGACCCGGACAGGGTGACCCTTGAAGCTTTCTTT; CDR3aa: CASSLDPDRVTLEAFF
j_gene: TRBJ1-2; v_gene: TRBV7-9; d_gene: TRBD1; CDR3nt: TGTGCCAGCAGCTCAGGGACAGCGTCCTTTAACTATGGCTACACCTTC; CDR3aa: CASSSGTASFNYGYTF
j_gene: TRBJ2-7; v_gene: TRBV6-5; d_gene: TRBD1; CDR3nt: TGTGCCAGCAGTTACTCGACGGGGCAGGGGGCCTACGAGCAGTACTTC; CDR3aa: CASSYSTGQGAYEQYF
j_gene: TRBJ1-2; v_gene: TRBV21-1; d_gene: NA; CDR3nt: TGTGCCAGCAGCAGTGACAGTTTTCCACCCGGGAACTATGGCTACACCTTC; CDR3aa: CASSSDSFPPGNYGYTF
j_gene: TRBJ2-5; v_gene: TRBV5-1; d_gene: TRBD1; CDR3nt: TGCGCCAGCAGCCCTGGGACAGTTTTGTACCAAGAGACCCAGTACTTC; CDR3aa: CASSPGTVLYQETQYF
j_gene: TRBJ2-1; v_gene: TRBV9; d_gene: NA; CDR3nt: TGTGCCAGCAGCGTAGAGGGAGATGAGCAGTTCTTC; CDR3aa: CASSVEGDEQFF
j_gene: TRBJ2-7; v_gene: TRBV11-2; d_gene: TRBD2; CDR3nt: TGTGCCAGCAGACCAACTAGCGGGGGCTCCTACGAGCAGTACTTC; CDR3aa: CASRPTSGGSYEQYF
j_gene: TRBJ1-4; v_gene: TRBV2; d_gene: NA; CDR3nt: TGTGCCAGCACGCAGGTTAATGAAAAACTGTTTTTT; CDR3aa: CASTQVNEKLFF
j_gene: TRBJ1-3; v_gene: TRBV6-5; d_gene: NA; CDR3nt: TGTGCCAGCAGTTCCTCTGGGAGAAGACGTAACACCATATATTTT; CDR3aa: CASSSSGRRRNTIYF
j_gene: TRBJ2-2; v_gene: TRBV27; d_gene: TRBD1; CDR3nt: TGTGCCAGCAGCGGACAGGGTAAGCTGTTTTTT; CDR3aa: CASSGQGKLFF
j_gene: TRBJ1-1; v_gene: TRBV28; d_gene: TRBD1; CDR3nt: TGTGCCAGCAGTGCCGGGACAGCGAACACTGAAGCTTTCTTT; CDR3aa: CASSAGTANTEAFF
j_gene: TRBJ2-6; v_gene: TRBV27; d_gene: TRBD1; CDR3nt: TGTGCCAGCAGTTTAAGACAGGGGGGAACCTCTGGGGCCAACGTCCTGACTTTC; CDR3aa: CASSLRQGGTSGANVLTF